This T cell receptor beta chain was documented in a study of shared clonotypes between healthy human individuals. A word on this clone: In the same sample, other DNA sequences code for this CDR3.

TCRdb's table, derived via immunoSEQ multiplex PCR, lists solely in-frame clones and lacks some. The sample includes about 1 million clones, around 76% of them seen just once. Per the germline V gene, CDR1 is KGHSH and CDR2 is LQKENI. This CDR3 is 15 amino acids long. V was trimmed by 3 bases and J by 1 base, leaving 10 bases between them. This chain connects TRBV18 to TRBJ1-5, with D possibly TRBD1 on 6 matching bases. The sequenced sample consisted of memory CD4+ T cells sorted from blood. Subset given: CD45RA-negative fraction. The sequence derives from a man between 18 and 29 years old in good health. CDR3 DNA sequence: TGTGCCAGCTCACCTCCGGGACAAAGCAATCAGCCCCAGCATTTT. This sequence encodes CASSPPGQSNQPQHF.